This TCR beta chain is drawn from a study of glioma-infiltrating T cells. Amplification of TCR alpha and beta CDR3 regions from RNA used iRepertoire nested multiplex PCR. TCRdb called the multiplex PCR reads again in MiXCR, with one record for every CDR3 protein. The sample records more than 95,000 distinct CDR3 sequences, about 30% being singletons. Notes on this clonotype: Since a much larger clone is just one base distant, this may be a read error.

The CDR3 sequence is 15 residues long. V shed 5 bases, J shed 2 bases, and the junction held 8 bases outside the gene matches. The chain couples TRBV12-3 or TRBV12-4 to TRBJ2-5, with 7 positions matching TRBD2. The sequenced material came from glioma tissue, nonneoplastic brain tissue, or PBMCs (not recorded which). The receptor was isolated from a human donor with low-grade glioma or glioblastoma, undergoing nonglioma brain surgery, or in good health (not recorded which). In DNA, the CDR3 is TGTGCCAGCAGTCGGAGAGGGACTATACAAGAGACCCAGTACTTC. It codes for CASSRRGTIQETQYF.